The sequence of this T cell receptor beta chain was determined in a study of shared clonotypes between healthy human individuals. Looking at the study overall: Three men and a couple of women, aged 18 to 49, were donors.

Findings of the study overall: The expectation was that sequencing depth would affect clonotype sharing among donors.

The germline CDR1 and CDR2 sequences are SGHTA and FQGTGA. The CDR3 totals 16 residues. V gave up 0 bases and J gave up 1 base, with 13 bases separating them. Remarks on this clone: Its matching antigen is unknown.

This table comes from immunoSEQ multiplex PCR, and its TCRdb copy is limited to in-frame clones, with some not included. The sample lists around 500,000 clones; 70% to 80% were seen once. The sequenced sample consisted of PBMCs. The source is a woman in her thirties or forties in good health. Some clones in this sample may be carry-over from other donors' samples. The V call is TRBV7-3, the J call TRBJ2-7; D call uncertain. CDR3 in DNA: TGTGCCAGCAGCTTAACGCCTAGGTGGAGTTCCTACGAGCAGTACTTC. Translating it yields CASSLTPRWSSYEQYF.